One and the same sample provided the 28 T cell receptor beta chains below, sequenced in a study of cytomegalovirus exposure and HLA in healthy donors. The PCR used 60 Vbeta and 13 Jbeta primers. Measured with immunoSEQ multiplex PCR; TCRdb has only the in-frame clones, and not every one. The sample lists some 150,000 clones, more than 60% seen once, with 3% to 3.5% in the top ten. Sequences were obtained from PBMCs. Every receptor here comes from a female donor in good health and CMV-seronegative.

This clone showed up just once. The V call is TRBV19, the J call TRBJ1-6; 7 nucleotides agree with TRBD1. There are 13 residues in the CDR3. The V and J ends lost 7 bases and 6 bases, in that order; junction bases with no gene match: 3. Looked up from germline, CDR1 is LNHDA and CDR2 is SQIVND (reference sequence). CDR3 sequence (DNA): TGTGCCAGTAAAGGGGGCGGTAATTCACCCCTCCACTTT. Translation gives CASKGGGNSPLHF.

The chain is built from TRBV27 and TRBJ2-5; 9 bases align to TRBD1. CDR1 is MNHEY, CDR2 SMNVEV, per germline (reference sequence). Germline trimming cut 4 bases from V and 11 bases from J; bases unmatched to any gene: 8. The CDR3 is 13 amino acids. DNA of the CDR3: TGTGCCAGCAGTTCCGGGACAGGGTGGGAGCAGTACTTC. Its protein product is CASSSGTGWEQYF.

The V call is TRBV7-9, the J call TRBJ2-5; perhaps TRBD2 as D (5 bases). V lost 1 base to trimming and J lost 2 bases, with 17 bases between them. The germline V gene encodes CDR1 SEHNR and CDR2 FQNEAQ (reference sequence). This CDR3 spans 17 amino acids. This CDR3 reads CASSLGARETYQETQYF. CDR3 sequence (DNA): TGTGCCAGCAGCTTAGGGGCAAGGGAGACTTATCAAGAGACCCAGTACTTC.

The chain is built from TRBV28 and TRBJ2-7, with D perhaps TRBD1 (5 bases). Germline V gene sequence: CDR1 MDHEN, CDR2 SYDVKM. V was pared by 8 bases and J by 4 bases, with 15 bases between. The CDR3 loop spans 13 amino acids. The CDR3 bases are TGTGCCAGCCGGACAAATCCTGGGTACGAGCAGTACTTC. Its protein is CASRTNPGYEQYF.

The sample holds one count of this clone. The gene calls are TRBV5-6 and TRBJ1-5, with a tentative D call TRBD1 (5 bases). Germline loops: CDR1 SGHDT, CDR2 YYEEEE. The length of the CDR3 is 15 residues. V gave up 1 base and J gave up 4 bases, with 12 bases separating them. The CDR3 here is CASSLWQGPNQPQHF. The CDR3 region has the DNA TGTGCCAGCAGCTTGTGGCAGGGTCCGAATCAGCCCCAGCATTTT. Full variable domain (outside the CDR3, taken from reference TRBV5-6 and TRBJ1-5): DAGVTQSPTHLIKTRGQQVTLRCSPKSGHDTVSWYQQALGQGPQFIFQYYEEEERQRGNFPDRFSGHQFPNYSSELNVNALLLGDSALYLCASSLWQGPNQPQHFGDGTRLSIL.

The V call is TRBV28, the J call TRBJ2-7, with TRBD1 identical over 7 bases. V lost 5 bases, J lost 3 bases, and 10 bases stayed unmatched. CDR1 MDHEN and CDR2 SYDVKM come from the germline V gene. This CDR3 comprises 15 residues. CDR3 sequence: CASSGRDSHIYEQYF. The CDR3 DNA sequence: TGTGCCAGCAGTGGCCGGGACAGCCATATCTACGAGCAGTACTTC.

This sequence joins TRBV2 and TRBJ1-2; D not certain. The CDR3 is 15 amino acids. Trimming took off 1 base at V and 3 bases at J, with 12 bases between the two ends. The germline CDR1 and CDR2 sequences are SNHLY and FYNNEI. CDR3 in DNA: TGTGCCAGCAGTGAAGGGCACAGTACCGACTATGGCTACACCTTC. It specifies CASSEGHSTDYGYTF.

The chain carries TRBV18 and TRBJ2-7; 9 bases align to TRBD1. The CDR3 length is 13 residues. Germline values: CDR1 KGHSH, CDR2 LQKENI. V shed 3 bases and J 5 bases; nucleotides not matched to a gene: 2. As DNA, the CDR3 is TGTGCCAGCTCACCCGGGACAGGGAACGAGCAGTACTTC. It encodes CASSPGTGNEQYF.

A remark on this clone: Its ends do not fully match the called genes, so a read error is possible. The rearrangement uses TRBV14 and TRBJ2-1; 9 bases are shared with TRBD2. CDR3 length equals 17 residues. The germline CDR1 and CDR2 sequences are SGHDN and FVKESK. The CDR3 DNA sequence: TGTGGCAGCAGTCAAGATTTAGCGGGAGCGCCCTACAATGAGCAGTTCTTC. Residues: CGSSQDLAGAPYNEQFF.

This clone showed up just a few times. The CDR3 spells CASSSQAGNYTF. The CDR3 nucleotides read TGTGCCAGCAGTTCTCAAGCGGGGAACTACACCTTC. This chain uses TRBV28 with TRBJ1-2; D is unclear. V shed 4 bases and J shed 10 bases, with 13 bases lying between them. The CDR3 covers 12 residues. CDR1 is MDHEN, CDR2 SYDVKM, per germline.

The count of this clone is one. The chain combines TRBV25-1 with TRBJ1-4, with 7 bases that match TRBD1. The CDR3 contains 15 residues. Germline V gene data show CDR1 as MGHDK and CDR2 as SYGVNS. V lost 2 bases to trimming and J lost 8 bases; unmatched junction nucleotides: 8. CDR3 in amino acids: CASSENGDRGEKLFF. As DNA, the CDR3 is TGTGCCAGCAGTGAAAATGGGGACAGAGGGGAAAAACTGTTTTTT.

This clone was picked up one time. The J gene is TRBJ2-2, the V gene TRBV4-1, with 10 bases aligning to TRBD1. This CDR3 is 15 amino acids long. In germline, CDR1 is MGHRA, CDR2 YSYEKL. V shed 4 bases, J shed 7 bases, and the junction held 6 bases outside the gene matches. The CDR3 reads CASSPPDRGVGELFF. The CDR3 nucleotides are TGCGCCAGCAGCCCCCCGGACAGGGGGGTCGGGGAGCTGTTTTTT.

The chain uses TRBV19 and TRBJ2-3, with TRBD2 as a possible D gene (6 bases). The germline V and J ends were trimmed by 8 bases and 3 bases, with 24 bases remaining between them. The CDR3 totals 17 residues. Per the germline V gene, CDR1 is LNHDA and CDR2 is SQIVND (reference sequence). For the CDR3, the DNA is TGTGCCAGTGCCAAAAAGGGACTTCTCGCCTTTACAGATACGCAGTATTTT. It is translated as CASAKKGLLAFTDTQYF.

This clone occurred once. V gene TRBV7-2 combines with J gene TRBJ1-4, with D uncertain. Per the germline V gene, CDR1 is SGHTA and CDR2 is FQGNSA. Between the trimmed V and J ends, which lost 0 bases and 5 bases, there was a span of 13 bases. This CDR3 contains 16 residues. The CDR3 coding sequence is TGTGCCAGCAGCTTAGCTACCCGGATGGAGAATGAAAAACTGTTTTTT. Translated: CASSLATRMENEKLFF. The variable domain in full, with the rest retrieved from reference TRBV7-2 and TRBJ1-4, is GAGVSQSPSNKVTEKGKDVELRCDPISGHTALYWYRQSLGQGLEFLIYFQGNSAPDKSGLPSDRFSAERTGGSVSTLTIQRTQQEDSAVYLCASSLATRMENEKLFFGSGTQLSVL.

J is TRBJ2-5 and V is TRBV7-9, with D possibly TRBD2 on 5 matching bases. CDR3 length: 13 amino acids. The V end lost 11 bases, the J end lost 5 bases, and 18 bases lay between the germline ends. Germline CDR1 reads SEHNR; CDR2 reads FQNEAQ (reference sequence). CDR3 sequence: CAAGVELGETQYF. The CDR3 DNA is TGTGCCGCCGGGGTGGAATTAGGGGAGACCCAGTACTTC.

The rearrangement uses TRBV7-2 and TRBJ2-1, with 7 bases matching TRBD2. Germline lookup yields CDR1 SGHTA and CDR2 FQGNSA. The J segment lost 4 bases and the V segment lost 1 base, leaving 7 bases of the junction unmatched. The CDR3 extends over 16 amino acids. This chain's CDR3 is CASSLVIGLGYNEQFF. The CDR3 nucleotides read TGTGCCAGCAGCTTAGTGATTGGACTAGGGTACAATGAGCAGTTCTTC.

The chain has TRBV15 and TRBJ1-4; 9 nucleotides agree with TRBD1. There are 14 residues in the CDR3. With 3 bases clipped from V and 8 bases from J, the junction kept 4 bases outside the gene matches. Germline values: CDR1 LNHNV, CDR2 YYDKDF (reference sequence). CDR3 residues: CATSSRDRDEKLFF. In DNA form, the CDR3 reads TGTGCCACCAGCAGCCGGGACAGGGACGAAAAACTGTTTTTT.

The rearrangement uses TRBV5-1 and TRBJ2-5; 7 nucleotides match TRBD2. J lost 0 bases, V lost 1 base, and 21 bases had no gene match. Looked up from germline, CDR1 is SGHRS and CDR2 is YFSETQ. The CDR3 loop spans 21 amino acids. The CDR3 sequence is CASSLPQDLTLVGGYQETQYF. DNA for the CDR3: TGCGCCAGCAGCTTGCCCCAGGATTTGACCCTTGTCGGGGGGTACCAAGAGACCCAGTACTTC.

Points on this clone: The sample contains more than one DNA sequence encoding this CDR3. The J gene is TRBJ2-7, the V gene TRBV9; 10 nucleotides match TRBD1. CDR3 length equals 15 residues. V lost 0 bases, J lost 2 bases, and 2 bases stayed unmatched. Germline CDR1 SGDLS, CDR2 YYNGEE. CDR3 protein: CASSVGGTGAYEQYF. The DNA for the CDR3 is TGTGCCAGCAGCGTAGGTGGGACAGGGGCCTACGAGCAGTACTTC. Supplemented by reference TRBV9 and TRBJ2-7, the full variable domain reads DSGVTQTPKHLITATGQRVTLRCSPRSGDLSVYWYQQSLDQGLQFLIQYYNGEERAKGNILERFSAQQFPDLHSELNLSSLELGDSALYFCASSVGGTGAYEQYFGPGTRLTVT.

This clone showed up just once. This chain joins TRBV19 and TRBJ2-7, with TRBD1 matching over 8 bases. The germline gives CDR1 LNHDA, CDR2 SQIVND (reference sequence). Trimming cost V 3 bases and J 2 bases; bases outside gene matches: 9. The CDR3 totals 16 residues. CDR3 in DNA: TGTGCCAGTAGTATCGGAGGGACAGGACAGACCTACGAGCAGTACTTC. This translates into CASSIGGTGQTYEQYF.

The V call is TRBV5-6, the J call TRBJ1-3, with 7 bases fitting TRBD1. The length of the CDR3 is 17 residues. Per the germline V gene, CDR1 is SGHDT and CDR2 is YYEEEE. After removal of 1 base from V and 0 bases from J, the junction contained 7 bases not matched to a gene. The CDR3 region is CASSLPGQRDSGNTIYF. DNA for the CDR3: TGTGCCAGCAGCTTGCCGGGACAGCGCGACTCTGGAAACACCATATATTTT.

CDR3 in DNA: TGTGCCAGCTCACCCACTCTTGCAGATACGCAGTATTTT. Its translation: CASSPTLADTQYF. The V gene is TRBV18, the J gene TRBJ2-3; D remains unclear. The V end was cut by 3 bases, the J end by 4 bases, with 8 bases between. Germline loops: CDR1 KGHSH, CDR2 LQKENI. The CDR3 is 13 amino acids. Combining the CDR3 with reference TRBV18 and TRBJ2-3 gives the whole variable domain NAGVMQNPRHLVRRRGQEARLRCSPMKGHSHVYWYRQLPEEGLKFMVYLQKENIIDESGMPKERFSAEFPKEGPSILRIQQVVRGDSAAYFCASSPTLADTQYFGPGTRLTVL.

This chain connects TRBV4-1 to TRBJ1-1, with D possibly matching TRBD1 (5 bases). V was trimmed by 1 base and J by 5 bases, leaving 14 bases between them. The CDR3 has 15 residues. CDR1 and CDR2 (germline): MGHRA, YSYEKL. The CDR3 coding sequence is TGCGCCAGCAGCCAAGCCAATGGGGGGGATACTGAAGCTTTCTTT. It translates to CASSQANGGDTEAFF.

CDR3 in amino acids: CASSPTGTVDWDTEAFF. The CDR3, as DNA: TGTGCCAGCAGCCCGACTGGGACAGTGGACTGGGACACTGAAGCTTTCTTT. The chain carries TRBV9 and TRBJ1-1, with 7 bases fitting TRBD1. V gave up 4 bases and J gave up 3 bases; unmatched junction bases: 15. This CDR3 comprises 17 residues. CDR1 and CDR2 from the germline V gene are SGDLS and YYNGEE.

The chain uses TRBV28 and TRBJ1-1, with TRBD1 as a possible D gene (6 bases). The CDR3 length is 15 residues. In germline, CDR1 is MDHEN, CDR2 SYDVKM. Trimming shortened V by 6 bases and J by 1 base, and 15 bases separated the two germline ends. The CDR3 sequence is CASSLQGVGNTEAFF. The DNA of the CDR3 is TGTGCCAGCAGCCTACAGGGAGTAGGGAACACTGAAGCTTTCTTT.

This rearrangement joins TRBV7-6 to TRBJ2-2, with 10 bases that match TRBD2. With V trimmed by 5 bases and J by 5 bases, 2 bases remained unmatched. This CDR3 contains 14 residues. CDR1 SGHVS and CDR2 FNYEAQ come from the germline V gene. The CDR3 loop is CASSMTSGTGELFF. Here the CDR3 DNA reads TGTGCCAGCAGCATGACTAGCGGGACCGGGGAGCTGTTTTTT.

V and J are TRBV28 and TRBJ2-7, with TRBD2 identical over 8 bases. The CDR3 contains 15 residues. The J segment lost 3 bases and the V segment lost 2 bases, leaving 6 bases of the junction unmatched. The germline V gene has CDR1 MDHEN and CDR2 SYDVKM. The CDR3 region is CASSLGPGGLYEQYF. In nucleotides, the CDR3 is TGTGCCAGCAGTTTAGGGCCGGGGGGGCTCTACGAGCAGTACTTC.

This clone came up a few times. The gene calls are TRBV6-6 and TRBJ1-5, with 12 bases matching TRBD1. The trim removed 2 bases at V and 6 bases at J, leaving 5 bases unmatched. This CDR3 has 16 residues. Germline CDR1 reads MNHNY; CDR2 reads SVGAGI (reference sequence). Here the CDR3 DNA reads TGTGCCAGCAGTTACCCTGGGACAGGGGGCAGTCAGCCCCAGCATTTT. It encodes CASSYPGTGGSQPQHF.